The 30 T cell receptor beta chains listed next were all sequenced from one sample in a study of post-analysis software for immune sequencing data. Study conclusions and caveats: The five TRBV segments detected at higher frequency in patients than in controls included TRBV5-6, TRBV5-1 and TRBV20-1.

Unique molecular identifiers were built into the TCR beta cDNA libraries. MiXCR, run by TCRdb on the PCR reads, gives a single entry per CDR3 protein. The data show a few hundred thousand distinct CDR3 sequences, with around 40% seen just once and about 12% held by the top ten. These receptors are not linked to any known antigen. The sample consisted of blood. Source of these receptors: a girl aged 5 to 17 with multiple sclerosis.

This clonotype was seen more than once but under ten times. The V and J genes are TRBV14 and TRBJ1-4; TRBD1 might be the D (6 bases). CDR3 length equals 15 residues. V was shortened by 5 bases and J by 4 bases, with 14 bases between the two germline ends. The germline V gene encodes CDR1 SGHDN and CDR2 FVKESK. CDR3 sequence (DNA): TGTGCCAGCAGCACAAGAAGGGGGAGTAATGAAAAACTGTTTTTT. This encodes CASSTRRGSNEKLFF.

A note on this clonotype: Just one base apart from a much larger clone, this may be a read error. The V gene is TRBV20-1, the J gene TRBJ2-7; 9 positions agree with TRBD2. Germline loops: CDR1 DFQATT, CDR2 SNEGSKA (reference sequence). The CDR3 extends over 15 amino acids. V gave up 5 bases and J gave up 7 bases; unmatched junction bases: 15. CDR3: CSAETGTSSYNEQYF. The CDR3 DNA sequence: TGCAGTGCTGAGACCGGGACTAGCTCCTACAATGAGCAGTACTTC.

To note about this clonotype: The junction shows a germline mismatch at one end, possibly a read error. The chain is built from TRBV27 and TRBJ1-2; D gene ambiguous. Germline V gives CDR1 MNHEY, CDR2 SMNVEV (reference sequence). The CDR3 is 13 amino acids. The CDR3 spells CASSHGSAMGYTF. The CDR3 nucleotides are TGTGCCAGCAGCCACGGGAGTGCTATGGGCTACACCTTT.

The CDR3 loop is CASSPGQGEGYNEQFF. The CDR3 bases are TGCGCCAGCAGCCCTGGTCAGGGGGAGGGCTACAATGAGCAGTTCTTC. The V gene is TRBV5-1, the J gene TRBJ2-1, with D possibly called TRBD1 or TRBD2 (7 bases each). Per germline, CDR1 SGHRS and CDR2 YFSETQ. There are 16 residues in the CDR3. V lost 4 bases to trimming and J lost 3 bases, with 17 bases between them.

This clonotype was found a few times. V usage is TRBV7-8 and J usage is TRBJ2-5; 9 bases fit TRBD1. Per germline, CDR1 SGHVS and CDR2 FQNEAQ. With 1 base clipped from V and 5 bases from J, the junction kept 5 bases outside the gene matches. CDR3 length equals 15 residues. The CDR3 here is CASSLGTGGWETQYF. CDR3 nucleotide sequence: TGTGCCAGCAGCTTAGGAACAGGGGGCTGGGAGACCCAGTACTTC.

The chain recombines TRBV20-1 with TRBJ2-3; 9 positions match TRBD1. The CDR3 is 13 amino acids. Germline CDR1 DFQATT, CDR2 SNEGSKA (reference sequence). The ends lost 8 bases at V and 1 base at J; junction bases unmatched: 4. DNA of the CDR3: TGCAGTCCCCGGACAGGGGGCACAGATACGCAGTATTTT. The encoded protein is CSPRTGGTDTQYF.

The chain joins TRBV7-9 to TRBJ2-5; no clear D gene. The V gene's germline CDR1 is SEHNR and CDR2 FQNEAQ (reference sequence). This CDR3 comprises 13 residues. V lost 6 bases and J 5 bases, leaving 13 bases between the germline ends. CDR3 amino acids: CASSQTSGETQYF. For the CDR3, the DNA is TGTGCCAGCAGTCAAACTTCCGGGGAGACCCAGTACTTC.

V is TRBV15 and J is TRBJ2-1; 13 nucleotides agree with TRBD2. CDR1 and CDR2 from the germline V gene are LNHNV and YYDKDF (reference sequence). The CDR3 consists of 19 residues. V lost 1 base to trimming and J lost 5 bases; unmatched junction nucleotides: 11. CDR3: CATSRGTSGRADNDNEQFF. The CDR3 DNA reads as TGTGCCACCAGCAGAGGTACTAGCGGGAGGGCCGATAACGACAATGAGCAGTTCTTC.

The CDR3 DNA is TGCGCCAGCAGCTTTACCCAGGGGCACGGGGAGCTGTTTTTT. It codes for CASSFTQGHGELFF. This chain joins TRBV5-1 and TRBJ2-2; weak D call: TRBD1 (6 bases). The CDR3 is 14 residues long. The V end was cut by 2 bases, the J end by 7 bases, with 12 bases between. The V gene's germline CDR1 is SGHRS and CDR2 YFSETQ.

V is TRBV7-2 and J is TRBJ2-5; 7 bases map to TRBD2. This CDR3 has 15 amino acids. The J segment lost 7 bases and the V segment lost 5 bases, leaving 13 bases of the junction unmatched. The germline V gene encodes CDR1 SGHTA and CDR2 FQGNSA. The CDR3 DNA is TGTGCCAGCAGCCCTACGACTAGCTCCATGGGGACCCAGTACTTC. It specifies CASSPTTSSMGTQYF.

V gene TRBV12-3 or TRBV12-4 combines with J gene TRBJ2-3; 7 nucleotides match TRBD1. Unmatched junction bases numbered 7, after V lost 4 bases and J lost 3 bases. CDR3 length: 15 amino acids. The CDR3 bases are TGTGCCAGCAGTTCCGACGGCAGGGGGACAGATACGCAGTATTTT. Translating it yields CASSSDGRGTDTQYF.

The rearrangement uses TRBV4-2 and TRBJ2-7; D is tentatively TRBD1 or TRBD2 (5 bases each). In germline, CDR1 is LGHNA, CDR2 YNFKEQ. Trimming removed 0 bases from V and 4 bases from J, with 19 bases in between. The CDR3 runs 17 residues. The CDR3 sequence: CASSQDIGTERVYEQYF. As DNA, the CDR3 is TGTGCCAGCAGCCAAGATATCGGGACGGAGAGGGTATACGAGCAGTACTTC.

The V gene is TRBV12-3 or TRBV12-4, the J gene TRBJ2-1, with D perhaps assigned TRBD1 or TRBD2 (7 bases each). The CDR3 has 13 amino acids. Trimming stripped 4 bases from V and 14 bases from J, with 18 bases between. The CDR3 protein is CASSSGAGGGKFF. The CDR3 DNA is TGTGCCAGCAGTTCGGGTGCAGGGGGAGGGAAGTTCTTC.

Comments on this clonotype: A read error may produce the germline difference seen at one junction end. This chain connects TRBV20-1 to TRBJ2-5, with D maybe TRBD2 (6 bases). Per the germline V gene, CDR1 is DFQATT and CDR2 is SNEGSKA (reference sequence). The CDR3 length is 15 residues. CDR3 in DNA: TGCAGTGCTGGAGACGGGGCCGGGAGACATGAGACCCAGTACTTC. Amino acid sequence: CSAGDGAGRHETQYF.

Only a few counts were recorded for this clonotype. V and J are TRBV27 and TRBJ2-6; no clear D gene. With 4 bases removed from V and 0 bases from J, the gap between germline ends came to 10 bases. The germline gives CDR1 MNHEY, CDR2 SMNVEV (reference sequence). This CDR3 is built from 16 residues. CDR3 in amino acids: CASSSPPSSGANVLTF. The DNA for the CDR3 is TGTGCCAGCAGTTCCCCCCCGAGCTCTGGGGCCAACGTCCTGACTTTC.

The rearrangement uses TRBV4-1 and TRBJ1-2; a possible D gene is TRBD1 (5 bases). The ends were cut back, 0 bases at V and 3 bases at J, with 17 bases in the middle. The CDR3 length is 17 residues. Per germline, CDR1 MGHRA and CDR2 YSYEKL. In DNA, the CDR3 is TGCGCCAGCAGCCAAGATGTTCGGGGACTGGGACACTATGGCTACACCTTC. It specifies CASSQDVRGLGHYGYTF.

CDR3 in DNA: TGCGCCAGCAGAATCGGGACAGGGTTTTTCTACGAGCAGTACTTC. Its translation: CASRIGTGFFYEQYF. The chain employs TRBV5-1 and TRBJ2-7, with 9 bases lining up with TRBD1. CDR1 is SGHRS and CDR2 is YFSETQ in the germline V gene. The CDR3 has 15 residues. With V trimmed by 5 bases and J by 3 bases, 9 bases remained unmatched.

In its sample, this clonotype was seen a few times. V is TRBV5-5 and J is TRBJ2-5; the match to TRBD2 covers 11 bases. The length of the CDR3 is 16 residues. Germline CDR1 and CDR2: SGHKS and YYEKEE (reference sequence). The V segment lost 2 bases and the J segment 3 bases; nucleotides outside the gene matches: 6. The CDR3 loop is CASSFRLAGREETQYF. The CDR3 nucleotides read TGTGCCAGCAGCTTCAGACTAGCGGGAAGAGAAGAGACCCAGTACTTC.

Worth noting for this clonotype: A read error may produce the germline difference seen at one junction end. The J gene is TRBJ1-6, the V gene TRBV10-3, with 7 positions matching TRBD1. There are 14 residues in the CDR3. CDR1 ENHRY and CDR2 SYGVKD come from the germline V gene. As DNA, the CDR3 is TGTGCCACCAGTGAGGGACAGTATAATTCACCCCTCCACTTT. This encodes CATSEGQYNSPLHF.

This clonotype was seen a few times. The V and J genes are TRBV6-1 and TRBJ1-5; D gene uncertain. Trimming left V 4 bases short and J 0 bases short, with 16 bases between. This CDR3 is 17 amino acids long. Germline CDR1 and CDR2: MNHNS and SASEGT. The CDR3 sequence is CASSASDDPYSNQPQHF. The DNA for the CDR3 is TGTGCCAGCAGTGCGTCGGACGACCCGTATAGCAATCAGCCCCAGCATTTT.

A few counts support this clonotype. This chain links TRBV5-1 with TRBJ1-2; weak D call: TRBD1 (5 bases). The CDR3 has 17 amino acids. V shed 3 bases and J shed 0 bases, with 18 bases lying between them. Germline V CDR1 and CDR2: SGHRS, YFSETQ. The CDR3: CASSSVIRDLANYGYTF. The CDR3 bases are TGCGCCAGCAGCTCCGTAATCCGGGACCTAGCTAACTATGGCTACACCTTC.

This clonotype was detected many times. The gene calls are TRBV12-3 or TRBV12-4 and TRBJ2-1, with D possibly TRBD2 on 6 matching bases. V shed 7 bases and J shed 9 bases, with 13 bases lying between them. This CDR3 comprises 12 residues. The CDR3 sequence is CASTRTTLEQFF. CDR3 bases: TGTGCCAGCACCCGGACTACACTTGAGCAGTTCTTC.

This clonotype occurred many times. The rearrangement links TRBV20-1 to TRBJ2-5; TRBD2 matches at 9 bases. With 0 bases clipped from V and 11 bases from J, the junction kept 13 bases outside the gene matches. This CDR3 spans 15 amino acids. CDR1 and CDR2 from the germline V gene are DFQATT and SNEGSKA (reference sequence). The CDR3, as DNA: TGCAGTGCTAGAGACCCTCTCGGACTAGCGAAAGAGCAGTACTTC. This sequence encodes CSARDPLGLAKEQYF.

The CDR3 reads CASSFRQGKSDTQYF. The CDR3, as DNA: TGTGCCAGCAGCTTTCGGCAGGGGAAGTCAGATACGCAGTATTTT. The chain couples TRBV11-2 to TRBJ2-3, with TRBD1 as a possible D gene (6 bases). Germline CDR1 SGHAT, CDR2 FQNNGV. The CDR3 length is 15 residues. Deletions cut 3 bases from V and 4 bases from J, with 14 bases between.

This chain joins TRBV12-3 or TRBV12-4 and TRBJ2-7, with 11 bases aligning to TRBD2. V gave up 6 bases and J gave up 9 bases; unmatched junction bases: 13. This CDR3 is built from 15 residues. This CDR3 is CASRDNSGRGFRQYF. In DNA form, the CDR3 reads TGTGCCAGCAGGGACAATAGCGGGAGGGGGTTTAGGCAGTACTTC.

This clonotype was seen ten or more times. V gene TRBV6-2 or TRBV6-3 combines with J gene TRBJ2-6, with D unresolved. Deletions cut 2 bases from V and 1 base from J, with 6 bases between. CDR1 and CDR2 (germline): MNHEY, SVGEGT. The CDR3 has 15 residues. CDR3 loop: CASSYDTSGANVLTF. The DNA for the CDR3 is TGTGCCAGCAGTTACGACACTTCTGGGGCCAACGTCCTGACTTTC.

With regard to this clonotype: Germline is not matched at one junction end, which may reflect a read error. The V gene is TRBV29-1, the J gene TRBJ2-1, with 8 bases fitting TRBD2. The CDR3 extends over 18 amino acids. Germline CDR1 SQVTM, CDR2 ANQGSEA. The DNA for the CDR3 is TGCATCGTTGAGGTCCGCGGACGACACACTAGCGGATACAATGAGCAGTTCTTC. This codes for CIVEVRGRHTSGYNEQFF.

This clonotype turned up a few times. The chain uses TRBV20-1 and TRBJ1-1; 8 bases are shared with TRBD1. Germline V lookup: CDR1 DFQATT, CDR2 SNEGSKA (reference sequence). The CDR3 loop spans 14 amino acids. With V trimmed by 1 base and J by 1 base, 2 bases remained unmatched. The CDR3 spells CSARVQGANTEAFF. CDR3 bases: TGCAGTGCTAGAGTCCAGGGGGCGAACACTGAAGCTTTCTTT.

The chain recombines TRBV3-1 with TRBJ1-2; 10 nucleotides match TRBD1. The CDR3 contains 15 residues. Germline V gene lookup returns CDR1 LGHDT and CDR2 YNNKEL (reference sequence). V shed 5 bases and J 2 bases; nucleotides not matched to a gene: 5. The CDR3 loop is CASSIRQGANYGYTF. The CDR3 bases are TGTGCCAGCAGCATCCGACAGGGGGCGAACTATGGCTACACCTTC.

This clonotype was picked up one time. The J gene is TRBJ1-1, the V gene TRBV14; the match to TRBD1 covers 7 bases. Trimming cost V 6 bases and J 0 bases; bases outside gene matches: 13. The germline gives CDR1 SGHDN, CDR2 FVKESK. CDR3 length: 17 residues. The CDR3 is CASSRRQGRDLNTEAFF. The CDR3 DNA reads TGTGCCAGCAGTCGAAGACAGGGTAGGGACCTGAACACTGAAGCTTTCTTT.